These 21 T cell receptor beta chains share one sample of origin, sequenced in a study of control samples from healthy donors and cancer patients. The protocol was immunoSEQ multiplex PCR, while the TCRdb copy is restricted to in-frame clones and leaves out a portion. The table has about 130,000 clones, about 93% seen once. The source material was blood. These receptors all stem from a man aged 35-49 years in good health.

Concerning this clone itself: Mismatch with germline at one junction end may stem from a read error. The chain recombines TRBV7-7 with TRBJ2-5, with D tentatively TRBD1 or TRBD2 (6 bases each). This CDR3 contains 15 residues. Germline V lookup: CDR1 SSHAT, CDR2 FNYEAQ (reference sequence). The CDR3 DNA reads as TGTGCTAGCAGCTTATCGCCCGGGGGCGGGGAGACCCAGTACTTC. This gives the protein CASSLSPGGGETQYF.

The chain couples TRBV15 to TRBJ2-3, with 7 nucleotides matching TRBD2. V lost 0 bases and J lost 4; bases outside the gene matches: 7. Germline V CDR1 and CDR2: LNHNV, YYDKDF (reference sequence). This CDR3 is built from 16 residues. This chain's CDR3 is CATSRDPAGWADTQYF. Written as DNA, the CDR3 is TGTGCCACCAGCAGAGACCCAGCGGGGTGGGCAGATACGCAGTATTTT.

V is TRBV2 and J is TRBJ1-6; TRBD1 might be the D (6 bases). The V and J ends lost 6 bases and 8 bases respectively, with 17 bases between them. The CDR3 is 15 residues long. Germline CDR1 SNHLY, CDR2 FYNNEI. CDR3: CASRKTGLRDSPLHF. DNA of the CDR3: TGTGCCAGCAGGAAGACAGGTCTAAGGGATTCACCCCTCCACTTT.

The CDR3 bases are TGTGCCAGCAGTGAATATGGTCGGAGCCCCGGCTACGAGCAGTACTTC. Its protein product is CASSEYGRSPGYEQYF. The chain links TRBV2 to TRBJ2-7; D is undetermined. Germline CDR1 SNHLY, CDR2 FYNNEI. V was clipped by 2 bases and J by 3 bases, with 17 bases between them. This CDR3 is built from 16 residues. The whole variable domain, remainder taken from reference TRBV2 and TRBJ2-7, is EPEVTQTPSHQVTQMGQEVILRCVPISNHLYFYWYRQILGQKVEFLVSFYNNEISEKSEIFDDQFSVERPDGSNFTLKIRSTKLEDSAMYFCASSEYGRSPGYEQYFGPGTRLTVT.

The sample holds a few counts of this clone. This sequence joins TRBV4-1 and TRBJ1-1; D remains unclear. CDR1 and CDR2 from the germline V gene are MGHRA and YSYEKL. V was pared by 1 base and J by 6 bases, with 9 bases between. The CDR3 is 13 amino acids. For the CDR3, the DNA is TGCGCCAGCAGCCAAGGACAATCCGCTGAAGCTTTCTTT. Protein: CASSQGQSAEAFF.

This chain's CDR3 is CASSNYRDRGGDYGYTF. CDR3 DNA sequence: TGTGCCAGCAGCAACTACCGGGACAGGGGTGGGGACTATGGCTACACCTTC. The J gene is TRBJ1-2, the V gene TRBV13; 10 nucleotides align to TRBD1. J lost 3 bases, V lost 5 bases, and 12 bases had no gene match. CDR1 and CDR2 (germline): PRHDT, FYEKMQ (reference sequence). This CDR3 is built from 17 residues.

The chain has TRBV5-6 and TRBJ2-1; weak D call: TRBD1 (5 bases). V was clipped by 8 bases and J by 4 bases, with 19 bases between them. CDR3 length equals 15 residues. The germline CDR1 and CDR2 sequences are SGHDT and YYEEEE. CDR3 amino acids: CARTAYQGWYNEQFF. For the CDR3, the DNA is TGTGCCAGAACAGCTTACCAGGGTTGGTACAATGAGCAGTTCTTC.

The chain is built from TRBV7-9 and TRBJ2-2; 8 positions agree with TRBD1. This CDR3 spans 15 amino acids. With V trimmed by 2 bases and J by 5 bases, 4 bases remained unmatched. CDR1 is SEHNR and CDR2 is FQNEAQ in the germline V gene (reference sequence). CDR3 in amino acids: CASSLSGGLTGELFF. The CDR3, as DNA: TGTGCCAGCAGCTTATCAGGGGGCCTTACCGGGGAGCTGTTTTTT. The full variable domain, rest sourced from reference TRBV7-9 and TRBJ2-2, is DTGVSQNPRHKITKRGQNVTFRCDPISEHNRLYWYRQTLGQGPEFLTYFQNEAQLEKSRLLSDRFSAERPKGSFSTLEIQRTEQGDSAMYLCASSLSGGLTGELFFGEGSRLTVL.

This sequence joins TRBV19 and TRBJ1-6, with TRBD1 identical over 10 bases. The length of the CDR3 is 17 residues. Germline CDR1 LNHDA, CDR2 SQIVND (reference sequence). V lost 3 bases and J lost 8; bases outside the gene matches: 10. CDR3 protein: CASSISGTGDIHSPLHF. CDR3 coding DNA: TGTGCCAGTAGTATTTCCGGGACAGGGGACATCCATTCACCCCTCCACTTT.

This chain connects TRBV29-1 to TRBJ2-7, with 8 bases identical to TRBD1. J gave up 6 bases and V 4 bases, and 11 bases lay outside the gene matches. This CDR3 has 14 residues. Germline-derived CDR1 and CDR2 are SQVTM and ANQGSEA. The CDR3: CSVANLQGVGEQYF. Written as DNA, the CDR3 is TGCAGCGTTGCCAACCTACAGGGGGTGGGCGAGCAGTACTTC.

The rearrangement joins TRBV7-3 to TRBJ1-2; D ambiguous. The CDR3 is 14 amino acids. Per germline, CDR1 SGHTA and CDR2 FQGTGA. V shed 2 bases and J shed 0 bases, with 7 bases lying between them. CDR3 DNA sequence: TGTGCCAGCAGCTTAGCAGGAGCTAACTATGGCTACACCTTC. It encodes CASSLAGANYGYTF.

J is TRBJ2-1 and V is TRBV20-1; 10 bases match TRBD2. Unmatched junction bases numbered 12, after V lost 6 bases and J lost 7 bases. The CDR3 is 15 residues long. Germline CDR1 and CDR2: DFQATT and SNEGSKA (reference sequence). This CDR3 is CSASRVAGGGNEQFF. Here the CDR3 DNA reads TGCAGTGCCAGTAGGGTAGCGGGGGGTGGGAATGAGCAGTTCTTC.

The V and J genes are TRBV10-3 and TRBJ2-1; D unresolved. V was pared by 6 bases and J by 8 bases, with 8 bases between. Per the germline V gene, CDR1 is ENHRY and CDR2 is SYGVKD. The CDR3 is 11 residues long. This CDR3 is CAISGVDEQFF. The DNA of the CDR3 is TGTGCCATCAGCGGCGTTGATGAGCAGTTCTTC.

This clone was detected only once. The V call is TRBV6-5, the J call TRBJ2-5; 7 bases align to TRBD1. Germline V gene sequence: CDR1 MNHEY, CDR2 SVGAGI. V gave up 8 bases and J gave up 0 bases; unmatched junction bases: 3. The CDR3 runs 13 residues. CDR3 sequence reads: CASGRGNQETQYF. CDR3 DNA sequence: TGTGCCAGCGGCAGGGGGAACCAAGAGACCCAGTACTTC.

This clone was seen a single time. The genes are TRBV5-1 and TRBJ2-3; no clear D. This CDR3 spans 15 amino acids. Germline V gene lookup returns CDR1 SGHRS and CDR2 YFSETQ. With 0 bases removed from V and 2 bases from J, the gap between germline ends came to 10 bases. CDR3 residues: CASSLEASYTDTQYF. CDR3 DNA: TGCGCCAGCAGCTTGGAGGCCAGCTACACAGATACGCAGTATTTT.

This clone was seen only once. The chain carries TRBV7-8 and TRBJ2-7; weak D call: TRBD1 (5 bases). The CDR3 is made up of 16 amino acids. V lost 2 bases and J lost 1, with 15 bases in between. Germline CDR1 is SGHVS and CDR2 is FQNEAQ. CDR3 coding DNA: TGTGCCAGCAGCTTATTCAGGGCGGTAAAATCCTACGAGCAGTACTTC. Its protein product is CASSLFRAVKSYEQYF.

V is TRBV21-1 and J is TRBJ2-7; the D call in the table, TRBD1, was not verified against the DNA. TRBV21-1 is a pseudogene locus. CDR3 length: 15 residues. The CDR3: CASSKVKTGRHEQYF. The CDR3 region has the DNA TGTGCCAGCAGCAAAGTGAAAACAGGGAGACACGAGCAGTACTTC.

The chain employs TRBV10-2 and TRBJ1-6; 9 positions match TRBD1. This CDR3 is 14 amino acids long. Trimming took 8 bases from V and 10 from J; bases not matched to a gene: 9. Germline V gene data show CDR1 as WSHSY and CDR2 as SAAADI. CDR3 sequence reads: CASGVQGARSPLHF. CDR3 coding DNA: TGCGCCAGCGGGGTACAGGGGGCTAGATCACCCCTCCACTTT.

The rearrangement links TRBV5-1 to TRBJ2-3, with no clear D. Germline lookup yields CDR1 SGHRS and CDR2 YFSETQ. V lost 7 bases and J 2 bases, leaving 20 bases between the germline ends. The length of the CDR3 is 16 residues. CDR3 amino acids: CASSILGRTDTDTQYF. CDR3 DNA: TGCGCCAGCTCTATTCTCGGCCGGACGGACACAGATACGCAGTATTTT. Variable domain in full (rest from reference TRBV5-1 and TRBJ2-3): KAGVTQTPRYLIKTRGQQVTLSCSPISGHRSVSWYQQTPGQGLQFLFEYFSETQRNKGNFPGRFSGRQFSNSRSEMNVSTLELGDSALYLCASSILGRTDTDTQYFGPGTRLTVL.

The chain combines TRBV28 with TRBJ2-7, with 11 bases matching TRBD2. V shed 6 bases and J 5 bases; nucleotides not matched to a gene: 12. This CDR3 spans 16 amino acids. Germline lookup yields CDR1 MDHEN and CDR2 SYDVKM. The CDR3 loop reads CASRPALAGGNHEQYF. The DNA of the CDR3 is TGTGCCAGCAGACCAGCCCTAGCGGGGGGTAACCACGAGCAGTACTTC.

V and J are TRBV5-5 and TRBJ1-2; no clear D. CDR1 SGHKS and CDR2 YYEKEE come from the germline V gene (reference sequence). V lost 4 bases and J 1 base, leaving 8 bases between the germline ends. The CDR3 totals 13 residues. The CDR3 here is CASSPDLNYGYTF. DNA for the CDR3: TGTGCCAGCAGCCCTGACCTTAACTATGGCTACACCTTC.